This passage covers 4 T cell receptor beta chains from one sample sequenced in a study of shared clonotypes between healthy human individuals. The data were produced by immunoSEQ multiplex PCR, yet TCRdb's version contains in-frame clones alone and is incomplete. The sample contains roughly 510,000 clones, about 75% of which appear only once. Input material: PBMCs. The receptors come from a woman in her thirties or forties in good health. Some clones in this sample may be carry-over from other donors' samples.

The chain employs TRBV2 and TRBJ2-1; D possibly corresponds to TRBD1 (5 bases). The CDR3 length is 15 residues. The germline V and J ends were trimmed by 8 bases and 1 base, with 15 bases remaining between them. Germline CDR1 reads SNHLY; CDR2 reads FYNNEI. CDR3 DNA: TGTGCCAGCTCCCTAGGGCAGGGATCCTACAATGAGCAGTTCTTC. Its protein product is CASSLGQGSYNEQFF.

This chain links TRBV6-6 with TRBJ1-5, with 9 bases matching TRBD1. The germline V gene has CDR1 MNHNY and CDR2 SVGAGI (reference sequence). J gave up 5 bases and V 1 base, and 0 bases lay outside the gene matches. This CDR3 contains 14 residues. The CDR3 bases are TGTGCCAGCAGTTACTGGGACAGGGATCAGCCCCAGCATTTT. Translating gives CASSYWDRDQPQHF.

This clone appeared a few times. V gene TRBV7-6 combines with J gene TRBJ2-5, with TRBD2 matching 9 bases. Trimming took 5 bases from V and 4 from J; bases not matched to a gene: 5. Germline loops: CDR1 SGHVS, CDR2 FNYEAQ. This CDR3 region has 14 residues. CDR3 DNA: TGTGCCAGCAGCCCCAATAGCGGGAGAGAGACCCAGTACTTC. Its translation: CASSPNSGRETQYF. Looking up the rest from reference TRBV7-6 and TRBJ2-5 gives the full variable domain: GAGVSQSPRYKVTKRGQDVALRCDPISGHVSLYWYRQALGQGPEFLTYFNYEAQQDKSGLPNDRFSAERPEGSISTLTIQRTEQRDSAMYRCASSPNSGRETQYFGPGTRLLVL.

This sequence joins TRBV5-1 and TRBJ2-3, with TRBD1 matching over 7 bases. This CDR3 region has 16 residues. The J segment lost 6 bases and the V segment lost 4 bases, leaving 14 bases of the junction unmatched. Germline loops: CDR1 SGHRS, CDR2 YFSETQ. The CDR3 DNA follows: TGCGCCAGCAGCGTAACAGGGGCTCTCTCGCTGGATACGCAGTATTTT. As protein: CASSVTGALSLDTQYF. The complete variable domain, with remaining parts taken from reference TRBV5-1 and TRBJ2-3, reads KAGVTQTPRYLIKTRGQQVTLSCSPISGHRSVSWYQQTPGQGLQFLFEYFSETQRNKGNFPGRFSGRQFSNSRSEMNVSTLELGDSALYLCASSVTGALSLDTQYFGPGTRLTVL.